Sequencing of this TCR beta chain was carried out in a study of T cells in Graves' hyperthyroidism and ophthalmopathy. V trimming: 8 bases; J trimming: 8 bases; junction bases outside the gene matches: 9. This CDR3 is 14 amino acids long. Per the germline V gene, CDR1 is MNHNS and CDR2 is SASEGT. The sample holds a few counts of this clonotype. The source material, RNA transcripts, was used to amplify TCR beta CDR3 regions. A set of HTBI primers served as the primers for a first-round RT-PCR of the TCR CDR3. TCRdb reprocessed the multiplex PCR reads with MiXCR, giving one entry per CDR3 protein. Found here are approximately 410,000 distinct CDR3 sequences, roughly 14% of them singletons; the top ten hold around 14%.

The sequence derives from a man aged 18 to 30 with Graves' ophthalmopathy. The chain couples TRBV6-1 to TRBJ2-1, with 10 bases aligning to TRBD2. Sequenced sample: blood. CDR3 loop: CASSGLAGDDEQFF. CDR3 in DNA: TGTGCCAGCTCCGGGCTAGCGGGAGATGATGAGCAGTTCTTC.